This is a list of T cell receptor beta chains from one sample in a study of blood T cells in healthy people across ages. Using its own MiXCR run on the 5' RACE reads, TCRdb lists one record per CDR3 protein. The sample contains 700,000 to 950,000 distinct CDR3 sequences, roughly 50% of which appear only once. Sequencing was done on a sample of blood. Source of these receptors: a man younger than 45 in good health. CDR3s include the opening cysteine and the closing phenylalanine or tryptophan. A D gene is named only where the DNA matches it firmly. Rows may omit the clone size; those that give it use once, few, many or a size class.

clone_size: .
d_call: .
j_call: TRBJ2-1
v_call: TRBV29-1
cdr3_aa: CSVEVRSYNEQFF
cdr3_nt: TGCAGCGTCGAGGTACGCTCCTACAATGAGCAGTTCTTC

clone_size: .
d_call: .
j_call: TRBJ2-7
v_call: TRBV29-1
cdr3_aa: CSVGTTKSYEQYF
cdr3_nt: TGCAGCGTTGGGACAACGAAATCCTACGAGCAGTACTTC

clone_size: .
d_call: TRBD2
j_call: TRBJ2-5
v_call: TRBV5-1
cdr3_aa: CASFSTSGRKNEQYF
cdr3_nt: TGCGCCAGTTTCTCGACTAGCGGGAGGAAAAATGAGCAGTACTTC

clone_size: .
d_call: TRBD1
j_call: TRBJ1-4
v_call: TRBV4-1
cdr3_aa: CASSQTRGEKLFF
cdr3_nt: TGCGCCAGCAGCCAAACCAGGGGGGAAAAACTGTTTTTT

clone_size: .
d_call: .
j_call: TRBJ2-4
v_call: TRBV6-5
cdr3_aa: CATGPLGSIQYF
cdr3_nt: TGTGCCACCGGACCCCTGGGGAGCATTCAGTACTTC

clone_size: .
d_call: TRBD1
j_call: TRBJ1-2
v_call: TRBV19
cdr3_aa: CASRGQGSHGYTF
cdr3_nt: TGTGCCAGTAGGGGACAGGGGTCCCATGGCTACACCTTC

clone_size: once
d_call: .
j_call: TRBJ2-7
v_call: TRBV6-1
cdr3_aa: CASSASENWGRVYEQYF
cdr3_nt: TGTGCCAGCAGTGCCTCCGAAAACTGGGGGCGAGTATACGAGCAGTACTTC

clone_size: .
d_call: TRBD1
j_call: TRBJ2-3
v_call: TRBV20-1
cdr3_aa: CSARKGAMNTQYF
cdr3_nt: TGCAGTGCTAGAAAGGGGGCGATGAATACGCAGTATTTT

clone_size: few
d_call: TRBD1
j_call: TRBJ1-2
v_call: TRBV20-1
cdr3_aa: CSANIGTGSYGYTF
cdr3_nt: TGCAGTGCAAATATAGGGACAGGGAGTTATGGCTACACCTTC

clone_size: few
d_call: TRBD2
j_call: TRBJ2-7
v_call: TRBV7-8
cdr3_aa: CASRQTSGTSYEQYF
cdr3_nt: TGTGCCAGCAGGCAGACTAGCGGGACTTCCTACGAGCAGTACTTC

clone_size: few
d_call: .
j_call: TRBJ1-2
v_call: TRBV5-6
cdr3_aa: CASSLAPPGNYGYTF
cdr3_nt: TGTGCCAGCAGCTTGGCGCCACCGGGTAACTATGGCTACACCTTC

clone_size: .
d_call: TRBD1
j_call: TRBJ2-5
v_call: TRBV15
cdr3_aa: CATSKDRVRETQYF
cdr3_nt: TGTGCCACCAGTAAGGACAGGGTCCGGGAGACCCAGTACTTC

clone_size: few
d_call: TRBD2
j_call: TRBJ2-5
v_call: TRBV10-2
cdr3_aa: CASSESLSGAKETQYF
cdr3_nt: TGCGCCAGCAGTGAGTCCTTAAGCGGGGCGAAAGAGACCCAGTACTTC

clone_size: .
d_call: .
j_call: TRBJ2-5
v_call: TRBV9
cdr3_aa: CASSLGIGGLLGTQYF
cdr3_nt: TGTGCCAGCAGCCTCGGGATTGGCGGTTTATTAGGGACCCAGTACTTC

clone_size: .
d_call: .
j_call: TRBJ1-2
v_call: TRBV20-1
cdr3_aa: CSAQDTNYGYTF
cdr3_nt: TGCAGTGCCCAAGACACCAACTATGGCTACACCTTC

clone_size: many
d_call: .
j_call: TRBJ2-7
v_call: TRBV24-1
cdr3_aa: CATSDKDEQYF
cdr3_nt: TGTGCCACCAGTGATAAAGACGAGCAGTACTTC

clone_size: .
d_call: .
j_call: TRBJ2-1
v_call: TRBV7-2
cdr3_aa: CASSQPMGRSYSEQFF
cdr3_nt: TGTGCCAGCAGCCAACCTATGGGCCGCTCCTACAGTGAGCAGTTCTTC

clone_size: few
d_call: .
j_call: TRBJ2-6
v_call: TRBV7-2
cdr3_aa: CASSSRGVSGANVLTF
cdr3_nt: TGTGCCAGCAGTTCTAGGGGGGTCTCTGGGGCCAACGTCCTGACTTTC

clone_size: few
d_call: .
j_call: TRBJ2-5
v_call: TRBV28
cdr3_aa: CASSQDRAAPKSPRETQYF
cdr3_nt: TGTGCCAGCAGTCAAGACAGAGCCGCCCCGAAATCCCCTAGGGAGACCCAGTACTTC

clone_size: .
d_call: .
j_call: TRBJ2-1
v_call: TRBV12-5
cdr3_aa: CASGFGLYEQFF
cdr3_nt: TGTGCTAGTGGTTTCGGTCTCTATGAGCAGTTCTTC

clone_size: .
d_call: TRBD2
j_call: TRBJ2-7
v_call: TRBV6-2/TRBV6-3
cdr3_aa: CASRPPGGYEQYF
cdr3_nt: TGTGCCAGCAGACCCCCGGGGGGCTACGAGCAGTACTTC

clone_size: few
d_call: TRBD1
j_call: TRBJ1-1
v_call: TRBV20-1
cdr3_aa: CSAKSGTVNTEAFF
cdr3_nt: TGCAGTGCTAAATCCGGGACAGTGAACACTGAAGCTTTCTTT

clone_size: many
d_call: .
j_call: TRBJ2-4
v_call: TRBV5-1
cdr3_aa: CASSLDQPGAKNIQYF
cdr3_nt: TGCGCCAGCAGCTTGGACCAACCTGGAGCCAAAAACATTCAGTACTTC

clone_size: .
d_call: .
j_call: TRBJ2-6
v_call: TRBV4-3
cdr3_aa: CASGRANVLTF
cdr3_nt: TGCGCCAGCGGGAGGGCCAACGTCCTGACTTTC

clone_size: .
d_call: TRBD1
j_call: TRBJ1-2
v_call: TRBV25-1
cdr3_aa: CASSVRQGYGYTF
cdr3_nt: TGTGCCAGCAGTGTTAGACAGGGGTATGGCTACACCTTC

clone_size: .
d_call: TRBD1
j_call: TRBJ2-3
v_call: TRBV12-3/TRBV12-4
cdr3_aa: CASRAGGEPPSNTQYF
cdr3_nt: TGTGCCAGCAGAGCAGGGGGCGAGCCTCCGTCAAATACGCAGTATTTT

clone_size: .
d_call: .
j_call: TRBJ2-7
v_call: TRBV27
cdr3_aa: CASSFLSAFDEQYF
cdr3_nt: TGTGCCAGCAGTTTCTTATCCGCCTTCGACGAGCAGTACTTC

clone_size: .
d_call: .
j_call: TRBJ1-2
v_call: TRBV7-9
cdr3_aa: CAGSLLGATGSGGTF
cdr3_nt: TGTGCCGGCAGCTTATTAGGGGCCACAGGCTCTGGAGGCACCTTC

clone_size: .
d_call: TRBD1
j_call: TRBJ2-1
v_call: TRBV19
cdr3_aa: CASSIPRDRGSGEQFF
cdr3_nt: TGTGCCAGTAGTATCCCTCGGGACAGGGGCAGTGGGGAGCAGTTCTTC

clone_size: few
d_call: .
j_call: TRBJ2-1
v_call: TRBV15
cdr3_aa: CATSTVSYNEQFF
cdr3_nt: TGTGCCACCAGTACAGTATCCTACAATGAGCAGTTCTTC

clone_size: .
d_call: .
j_call: TRBJ2-7
v_call: TRBV27
cdr3_aa: CASSPSMTAISYEQYF
cdr3_nt: TGTGCCAGCAGTCCCTCAATGACAGCGATCTCCTACGAGCAGTACTTC

clone_size: few
d_call: .
j_call: TRBJ2-7
v_call: TRBV25-1
cdr3_aa: CASRGAANYEQYF
cdr3_nt: TGTGCCAGTCGCGGGGCTGCGAACTACGAGCAGTACTTC

clone_size: .
d_call: .
j_call: TRBJ2-7
v_call: TRBV7-9
cdr3_aa: CASHVSSYEQYF
cdr3_nt: TGTGCCAGCCATGTATCTAGCTACGAGCAGTACTTC

clone_size: few
d_call: TRBD1
j_call: TRBJ2-5
v_call: TRBV7-9
cdr3_aa: CASSPRTGPFQETQYF
cdr3_nt: TGTGCCAGCAGCCCGAGGACAGGGCCCTTTCAAGAGACCCAGTACTTC

clone_size: .
d_call: .
j_call: TRBJ2-7
v_call: TRBV4-3
cdr3_aa: CASSPSGGLLPSSYEQYF
cdr3_nt: TGCGCCAGCAGCCCTTCGGGCGGTCTACTACCTTCCTCCTACGAGCAGTACTTC

clone_size: .
d_call: .
j_call: TRBJ2-7
v_call: TRBV6-5
cdr3_aa: CASSYRNLAGEQYF
cdr3_nt: TGTGCCAGCAGTTACAGGAACCTGGCGGGCGAGCAGTACTTC

clone_size: few
d_call: TRBD2
j_call: TRBJ2-3
v_call: TRBV7-2
cdr3_aa: CASSLLAGTSGRKDTQYF
cdr3_nt: TGTGCCAGCAGCTTACTTGCAGGGACTAGCGGGAGGAAGGATACGCAGTATTTT

clone_size: .
d_call: TRBD1
j_call: TRBJ2-1
v_call: TRBV20-1
cdr3_aa: CSAKPEQGALSNEQFF
cdr3_nt: TGCAGTGCAAAGCCGGAACAGGGGGCCCTCAGTAATGAGCAGTTCTTC

clone_size: .
d_call: TRBD1
j_call: TRBJ1-1
v_call: TRBV9
cdr3_aa: CASSVAPVDRVPTNEAFF
cdr3_nt: TGTGCCAGCAGCGTAGCTCCGGTAGACAGGGTCCCAACCAATGAAGCTTTCTTT

clone_size: .
d_call: TRBD2
j_call: TRBJ2-1
v_call: TRBV6-2/TRBV6-3
cdr3_aa: CASSFGGGPSNEQFF
cdr3_nt: TGTGCCAGCAGTTTCGGGGGGGGGCCTTCCAATGAGCAGTTCTTC

clone_size: once
d_call: .
j_call: TRBJ2-3
v_call: TRBV7-8
cdr3_aa: CASSSRTGTDTQYF
cdr3_nt: TGTGCCAGCAGCTCCCGTACTGGCACAGATACGCAGTATTTT

clone_size: .
d_call: TRBD2
j_call: TRBJ2-5
v_call: TRBV10-3
cdr3_aa: CAISEGFGTTSLGQYF
cdr3_nt: TGTGCCATCAGTGAGGGATTTGGGACTACTTCTCTTGGGCAGTACTTC

clone_size: .
d_call: TRBD1
j_call: TRBJ1-5
v_call: TRBV15
cdr3_aa: CATRVDRDNQPQHF
cdr3_nt: TGTGCCACCAGAGTGGACAGGGACAATCAGCCCCAGCATTTT